The rows below give T cell receptor beta chains drawn from one sample of a study of cytomegalovirus exposure and HLA in healthy donors. TCRdb keeps only in-frame clones here, not all; method: immunoSEQ multiplex PCR. The table for this sample gives around 64,000 clones. Sequencing was done on a sample of PBMCs. The receptors derive from a female donor in good health and CMV-seropositive. Both conserved end residues are part of each CDR3. The D gene is left open where the match is weak.

DNA | CDR3 | J | V | D
TGTGCCAGCAAAACGGGGGAGGCTAATGAAAAACTGTTTTTT | CASKTGEANEKLFF | TRBJ1-4 | TRBV7-2 | NA
TGTGCCAGCAGCCCGAGAGGTGATGGCTACACCTTC | CASSPRGDGYTF | TRBJ1-2 | TRBV7-2 | NA
TGTGCCAGCAGCCCTCTGAGCAGGGGGGACACTGAAGCTTTCTTT | CASSPLSRGDTEAFF | TRBJ1-1 | TRBV7-2 | TRBD1
TGTGCCCTCAGGACTACAGGAAACACCATATATTTT | CALRTTGNTIYF | TRBJ1-3 | TRBV2 | NA
TGTGCCAGCAGCGCTGACAGGGGAGACACTGAAGCTTTCTTT | CASSADRGDTEAFF | TRBJ1-1 | TRBV9 | TRBD1
TGCGCCAGCAGCCAAGAATACAGGGGGCCCTATGGCTACACCTTC | CASSQEYRGPYGYTF | TRBJ1-2 | TRBV4-3 | TRBD1
TGTGCCAGCAGCTTAGCGCTACCCAACAGGGGCCGCACAGATACGCAGTATTTT | CASSLALPNRGRTDTQYF | TRBJ2-3 | TRBV7-2 | TRBD1
TGTGCCAGCTCACCATTTGCGGACCTTAACAGGAACCCCCCGTACTTC | CASSPFADLNRNPPYF | TRBJ2-5 | TRBV18 | NA
TGTGCTAGCAGCCGCGACAGGGTGGAGACCCAGTACTTC | CASSRDRVETQYF | TRBJ2-5 | TRBV7-7 | TRBD1
TGTGCCAGCAGCTCCGGGGGGGGCAATCAGCCCCAGCATTTT | CASSSGGGNQPQHF | TRBJ1-5 | TRBV7-9 | NA
TGTGCCAGCAGCAACCCGACAGGGACCTCTGGAAACACCATATATTTT | CASSNPTGTSGNTIYF | TRBJ1-3 | TRBV5-5 | TRBD1
TGTGCCACCAGCAGACGACAGAGCACAGATACGCAGTATTTT | CATSRRQSTDTQYF | TRBJ2-3 | TRBV15 | NA
TGCAGCGTCAGGGGATCCTCCTACAATGAGCAGTTCTTC | CSVRGSSYNEQFF | TRBJ2-1 | TRBV29-1 | NA
TGCGCCAGCAGCTCCCCTAGCGGGGACGGGGAGCAGTACTTC | CASSSPSGDGEQYF | TRBJ2-7 | TRBV5-1 | TRBD2
TGTGCCAGCAGTGGTACGGGGACAGGGTTCGAGCAGTACTTC | CASSGTGTGFEQYF | TRBJ2-7 | TRBV28 | TRBD1
TGCGCCAGCAGCCAAGTTCATCGGACTAGCGGGGGAACCTACGAGCAGTACTTC | CASSQVHRTSGGTYEQYF | TRBJ2-7 | TRBV4-1 | TRBD2
TGTGCCAGTAGTCCCTCGGGACAGGGGGCCCTCTATGAAGCTTTCTTT | CASSPSGQGALYEAFF | TRBJ1-1 | TRBV19 | TRBD1
TGTGCCAGCAGTGGGACTAGCGGGAACACAGATACGCAGTATTTT | CASSGTSGNTDTQYF | TRBJ2-3 | TRBV25-1 | TRBD2
TGCGCCAGCAGCCAAGACGGACAGGGTTACGAGCAGTACTTC | CASSQDGQGYEQYF | TRBJ2-7 | TRBV4-1 | TRBD1
TGTGCCAGCAGTCTCAGGGGGCCGGACTATGGCTACACCTTC | CASSLRGPDYGYTF | TRBJ1-2 | TRBV28 | TRBD1
TGTGCCAGTAGTATACGGGGAGGCGGGGAGCTGTTTTTT | CASSIRGGGELFF | TRBJ2-2 | TRBV19 | NA
TGTGCCAGCAGTGAAATATGGGGGCCAGGGGACACTGAAGCTTTCTTT | CASSEIWGPGDTEAFF | TRBJ1-1 | TRBV6-1 | NA
TGCAGCGTTGATAGGGCGGGAGACTATAGCGAGCAGTACTTC | CSVDRAGDYSEQYF | TRBJ2-7 | TRBV29-1 | TRBD2
TGCGCCAGCAGCCAAGACCCTAGGGGCCCTGAAGCCATGAACACTGAAGCTTTCTTT | CASSQDPRGPEAMNTEAFF | TRBJ1-1 | TRBV4-3 | NA
TGTGCCAGCAGTGTGGACAGCTTGGGCTACACCTTC | CASSVDSLGYTF | TRBJ1-2 | TRBV6-1 | NA
TGTGCCAGCAGCTTAGGACGAACTGGGGGGGACTATGGCTACACCTTC | CASSLGRTGGDYGYTF | TRBJ1-2 | TRBV11-2 | NA
TGTGCCAGCAGTCGACACGGGGGGGACACCGGGGAGCTGTTTTTT | CASSRHGGDTGELFF | TRBJ2-2 | TRBV6-5 | TRBD2
TGTGCCAGCACGTCCTTACAGTCTCCTAATGAAAAACTGTTTTTT | CASTSLQSPNEKLFF | TRBJ1-4 | TRBV7-2 | NA
TGTGCCAGCAGCTTTGCTACCGTCTACGAGCAGTACTTC | CASSFATVYEQYF | TRBJ2-7 | TRBV11-1 | NA
TGTGCCAGCAGCGCGACAGGGGTGAACACTGAAGCTTTCTTT | CASSATGVNTEAFF | TRBJ1-1 | TRBV9 | TRBD1
TGTGCCTGGACAGGGGGCGGGGAGAACCAGTACTTC | CAWTGGGENQYF | TRBJ2-5 | TRBV30 | TRBD1